This T cell receptor beta chain appears in the sequencing data of a study of blood T cell repertoires in COVID-19. Background on the study: Samples representing acute and convalescent COVID-19 were sourced from the United States, Italy and Spain. Sources were T cells, B-cell-depleted T cells, or PBMCs; the material itself was cDNA or gDNA.

Germline trimming cut 6 bases from V and 10 bases from J; bases unmatched to any gene: 11. The CDR3 sequence is 16 residues long. The germline gives CDR1 MDHEN, CDR2 SYDVKM. In the authors' methods: The assay estimated nucleated cells by amplifying reference gene primers. This table comes from immunoSEQ multiplex PCR, and its TCRdb copy is limited to in-frame clones, with some not included. That table gives V, J and clone size, and the DNA gave D and trimming. The table lists 55,000 to 75,000 clones, about 89% of them singletons. What was sequenced was peripheral blood. The J gene is TRBJ1-6, the V gene TRBV28; the match to TRBD1 covers 11 bases. This clonotype was sampled from a man aged 50-59 years with active COVID-19. The CDR3 DNA follows: TGTGCCAGCAGGGCCCCCCGGACAGGGGGCGGATCACCCCTCCACTTT. Amino acid sequence: CASRAPRTGGGSPLHF.